Listed below are T cell receptor beta chains from one sample, sequenced in a study of blood T cell repertoires in COVID-19. Libraries were prepared by immunoSEQ multiplex PCR; TCRdb keeps only in-frame clonotypes and omits some of them. The repertoire has approximately 81,000 clones, around 80% of them found once; the top ten carry about 7.4%. Sequenced: peripheral blood. All receptors derive from a human donor in a cohort sampled during active COVID-19. CDR3s include the opening cysteine and the closing phenylalanine or tryptophan. Fields, in order: D gene, V gene, J gene, clone size, CDR3 length, CDR3 DNA, CDR3 protein. A D gene is named only where the DNA matches it firmly. Clone size is not always given. Where it is, it says once, few, many or a class for expanded clones.

TRBD2,TRBV27,TRBJ2-7,medium-sized,14,TGTGCCAGCGCCAGCGGGGGTCAGAACTACGAGCAGTACTTC,CASASGGQNYEQYF
TRBD1,TRBV5-1,TRBJ1-4,.,14,TGCGCCAGCAGCTCCATGACAGGGAATGAAAAACTGTTTTTT,CASSSMTGNEKLFF
.,TRBV18,TRBJ1-2,.,13,TGTGCCAGCTCACCCCAGGGAAACTATGGCTACACCTTC,CASSPQGNYGYTF
TRBD1,TRBV7-2,TRBJ1-5,.,16,TGTGCCAGCAGCTTATATGGGACAGGGACCAATCAGCCCCAGCATTTT,CASSLYGTGTNQPQHF
.,TRBV2,TRBJ1-1,.,14,TGTGCCAGCAGATGGACAGAAATGAACACTGAAGCTTTCTTT,CASRWTEMNTEAFF
TRBD1,TRBV9,TRBJ1-1,.,16,TGTGCCAGCAGTGCAACCGTAGGACAGGGGAACACTGAAGCTTTCTTT,CASSATVGQGNTEAFF
.,TRBV6-2/TRBV6-3,TRBJ2-6,.,17,TGTGCCAGCAGTTACCCATACAGGGTCTCTGGGGCCAACGTCCTGACTTTC,CASSYPYRVSGANVLTF
TRBD1,TRBV5-6,TRBJ1-5,.,15,TGTGCCAGCAGACGACAGGGGGCCAGCAATCAGCCCCAGCATTTT,CASRRQGASNQPQHF
.,TRBV7-2,TRBJ2-3,.,16,TGTGCCAGCAGCTTGAATGCCGCGAGAAACACAGATACGCAGTATTTT,CASSLNAARNTDTQYF
TRBD1,TRBV27,TRBJ1-2,.,14,TGTGCCAGCAGTTTGGAGGGGGCGGACTATGGCTACACCTTC,CASSLEGADYGYTF
.,TRBV19,TRBJ2-7,.,16,TGTGCCAGTAGTAATTTAGGAAGTGGGAGCTCCTACGAGCAGTACTTC,CASSNLGSGSSYEQYF
TRBD1,TRBV2,TRBJ1-5,.,15,TGTGCCAGCGGACCGACAGGGGCTAGCAATCAGCCCCAGCATTTT,CASGPTGASNQPQHF
.,TRBV11-2,TRBJ2-6,.,15,TGTGCCAGCAGCGTCAGGGAACCTGGGGCCAACGTCCTGACTTTC,CASSVREPGANVLTF
.,TRBV5-4,TRBJ1-4,.,15,TGTGCCAGCAGCTTGGAGGCGGGAACTAATGAAAAACTGTTTTTT,CASSLEAGTNEKLFF
.,TRBV10-1,TRBJ2-7,.,12,TGCGCCAGCAGTGAGTACGGGTACGAGCAGTACTTC,CASSEYGYEQYF
.,TRBV7-9,TRBJ1-5,.,14,TGTGCCAGCAGCTTATCGATCGGTAATCAGCCCCAGCATTTT,CASSLSIGNQPQHF
.,TRBV7-9,TRBJ1-4,.,14,TGTGCCAGCAGTCGCGACTGGATGAATGAAAAACTGTTTTTT,CASSRDWMNEKLFF
.,TRBV30,TRBJ2-7,.,15,TGTGCCTGGGCCCGGACACTATTCCCTTCCTACGAGCAGTACTTC,CAWARTLFPSYEQYF
.,TRBV6-5,TRBJ1-6,many,13,TGTGCCAGCAGCTATGCCTCGGAGAGGCCCCTCCACTTT,CASSYASERPLHF
.,TRBV18,TRBJ2-7,.,16,TGTGCCAGCTCACTCACAGGTCCAGGGGCCTCCTACGAGCAGTACTTC,CASSLTGPGASYEQYF
.,TRBV19,TRBJ2-7,.,14,TGTGCCAGTAGCCGCCAGGGGTTGACCTACGAGCAGTACTTC,CASSRQGLTYEQYF
TRBD1,TRBV7-2,TRBJ1-3,.,16,TGTGCCAGCAGCGGCCTAGACAGGGGGCCTGGAAACACCATATATTTT,CASSGLDRGPGNTIYF
.,TRBV19,TRBJ1-5,.,13,TGTGCCAGTAAAGACAGTACCAATCAGCCCCAGCATTTT,CASKDSTNQPQHF
.,TRBV19,TRBJ1-5,few,15,TGTGCCAGTAGTCCCTCCGGGACTCCTAATCAGCCCCAGCATTTT,CASSPSGTPNQPQHF
TRBD2,TRBV6-4,TRBJ2-1,.,17,TGTGCCAGCAGTGACCGGGGTAGCGGGGGGTACCGTAATGAGCAGTTCTTC,CASSDRGSGGYRNEQFF
TRBD1,TRBV25-1,TRBJ2-6,.,16,TGTGCCAGCACCGGACAGGGGATCTCTGGGGCCAACGTCCTGACTTTC,CASTGQGISGANVLTF
.,TRBV7-7,TRBJ2-6,.,18,TGTGCTAGCAGCTTAAGCGCCCCGGGGGGCGCTGGGGCCAACGTCCTGACTTTC,CASSLSAPGGAGANVLTF
TRBD2,TRBV7-8,TRBJ2-3,.,20,TGTGCCAGCAGCTTAGAGTGGAGCGGGGGGCCACCGAGTAGCACAGATACGCAGTATTTT,CASSLEWSGGPPSSTDTQYF
TRBD1,TRBV29-1,TRBJ1-2,.,12,TGCAGCGGCCAACAGGGGGCGAATGGCTACACCTTC,CSGQQGANGYTF
TRBD1,TRBV18,TRBJ2-7,.,15,TGTGCCAGCTCACCAACCCAGGGGGCGCTTTACGAGCAGTACTTC,CASSPTQGALYEQYF
.,TRBV15,TRBJ1-3,.,15,TGTGCCACCAGCAGGTCGACAGTAGCTGGAAACACCATATATTTT,CATSRSTVAGNTIYF
.,TRBV18,TRBJ2-6,.,15,TGTGCCAGCTCCTCCTCAGTCTCTGGGGCCAACGTCCTGACTTTC,CASSSSVSGANVLTF
.,TRBV7-9,TRBJ1-5,.,13,TGTGCCAGCAGCCGGGACACGGCTCAGCCCCAGCATTTT,CASSRDTAQPQHF
.,TRBV5-1,TRBJ1-1,.,16,TGCGCCAGCAGCTTCCGGGGGGCGAGGGGGGACACTGAAGCTTTCTTT,CASSFRGARGDTEAFF
TRBD2,TRBV7-9,TRBJ2-3,.,15,TGTGCCAGCAGCTTAAAAGGCGGGGGAGCAGATACGCAGTATTTT,CASSLKGGGADTQYF
TRBD2,TRBV4-1,TRBJ2-5,.,16,TGCGCCAGCAGCCAATCCGGACTAGGACAACAAGAGACCCAGTACTTC,CASSQSGLGQQETQYF
.,TRBV19,TRBJ1-2,.,14,TGTGCCAGTATATCGAACGGCAGGGGCGGGGGCTACACCTTC,CASISNGRGGGYTF
.,TRBV11-2,TRBJ1-3,.,13,TGTGCCAGCAGCTCCTCCTCTGGAAACACCATATATTTT,CASSSSSGNTIYF
TRBD2,TRBV7-2,TRBJ2-5,.,13,TGTGCCAATAGTGGGAGGGGAGGGGAGACCCAGTACTTC,CANSGRGGETQYF
TRBD2,TRBV18,TRBJ2-1,.,14,TGTGCCAGCTCACCACCGGGGGGGGGCAATGAGCAGTTCTTC,CASSPPGGGNEQFF
.,TRBV12-5,TRBJ2-7,.,17,TGTGCTAGTGGTTTCGGGCTGCAGGGGAAAGTTCCCTACGAGCAGTACTTC,CASGFGLQGKVPYEQYF
TRBD1,TRBV6-5,TRBJ1-6,.,14,TGTGCCAGCAGCCAGGGGACAGCGGTAATCCCCCTCCACTTT,CASSQGTAVIPLHF
.,TRBV14,TRBJ1-2,.,14,TGTGCCAGCAGCCAAGACGGGGGATACTATGGCTACACCTTC,CASSQDGGYYGYTF
.,TRBV23-1,TRBJ1-5,once,19,TGCGCCAGCAGTCGTTTGTGGTCCATGGGGCAGCATAGCAATCAGCCCCAGCATTTT,CASSRLWSMGQHSNQPQHF
TRBD1,TRBV6-4,TRBJ1-2,.,15,TGTGCCAGCAGTGACGGTAACAGGGGGACCTATGGCTACACCTTC,CASSDGNRGTYGYTF
.,TRBV7-9,TRBJ1-1,.,13,TGTGCCAGCAGCCCACTAGGTGGAACTGAAGCTTTCTTT,CASSPLGGTEAFF
.,TRBV19,TRBJ1-5,.,14,TGTGCCAGCCAGACTGATACTAGCAATCAGCCCCAGCATTTT,CASQTDTSNQPQHF
.,TRBV18,TRBJ1-4,.,16,TGTGCCAGCTCACCCGAGACAGCAGCAACTAATGAAAAACTGTTTTTT,CASSPETAATNEKLFF
TRBD1,TRBV19,TRBJ1-1,.,15,TGTGCCAGTAGGCTAGACAGGGTGGAGAACACTGAAGCTTTCTTT,CASRLDRVENTEAFF
TRBD1,TRBV27,TRBJ2-7,.,13,TGTGCCAGCAGTTTGACAGGGGGCTACGAGCAGTACTTC,CASSLTGGYEQYF
TRBD1,TRBV7-9,TRBJ2-3,once,16,TGTGCCAGCAGCTATCAGGGGGCCCCAAGCACAGATACGCAGTATTTT,CASSYQGAPSTDTQYF
.,TRBV9,TRBJ2-7,.,15,TGTGCCAGCAGCGTAGGGGCGGGGGCGACCTACGAGCAGTACTTC,CASSVGAGATYEQYF
TRBD1,TRBV19,TRBJ1-1,.,13,TGTGCCACCCAGGGGGGCATGAACACTGAAGCTTTCTTT,CATQGGMNTEAFF
.,TRBV6-5,TRBJ1-1,.,14,TGTGCCAGCAACCTAGGGGGAGCGGTCACTGAAGCTTTCTTT,CASNLGGAVTEAFF
TRBD1,TRBV5-1,TRBJ2-5,.,14,TGCGCCAGCAGCTCCCGACAGGGCCAAGAGACCCAGTACTTC,CASSSRQGQETQYF